Following are 19 T cell receptor beta chains from one sample sequenced in a study of patients and donors after allogeneic stem cell transplantation. Each CDR3 protein is one row after TCRdb ran MiXCR on the RT-PCR reads. The data hold about a million distinct CDR3 sequences, with about a sixth observed a single time. Sequencing used blood, either unsorted or a sorted T cell fraction (not recorded which). These receptor sequences come from a human donor who was either an allogeneic HSCT recipient or a stem cell or donor lymphocyte infusion donor (not recorded which). It is not recorded whose cells these are; they may come from a transplant donor.

This clonotype was counted between two and nine times. The chain carries TRBV7-6 and TRBJ1-1; no firm D call. V lost 1 base and J lost 0, with 6 bases in between. The CDR3 covers 14 residues. Germline V gene sequence: CDR1 SGHVS, CDR2 FNYEAQ. CDR3 in amino acids: CASSLVPLNTEAFF. The CDR3 DNA sequence: TGTGCCAGCAGCTTAGTTCCCTTGAACACTGAAGCTTTCTTT.

This sequence joins TRBV4-2 and TRBJ2-4; D may be TRBD1 or TRBD2 (5 bases each). CDR3 length equals 20 residues. Germline CDR1 and CDR2: LGHNA and YNFKEQ. The V gene lost 0 bases and the J gene lost 1 base, with 22 bases spanning the gap. The CDR3 reads CASSQEGVGTILGAKNIQYF. The CDR3 DNA follows: TGTGCCAGCAGCCAAGAAGGTGTTGGGACGATTCTGGGGGCCAAAAACATTCAGTACTTC.

Many counts were recorded for this clonotype. The chain couples TRBV5-1 to TRBJ2-1; 7 positions match TRBD2. V was pared by 0 bases and J by 1 base, with 4 bases of the junction left unmatched. Per the germline V gene, CDR1 is SGHRS and CDR2 is YFSETQ. The CDR3 contains 16 residues. The CDR3 DNA is TGCGCCAGCAGCTTGGGGAGCGGGAAGTCCTACAATGAGCAGTTCTTC. It yields the protein CASSLGSGKSYNEQFF.

This clonotype appeared a few times. The chain couples TRBV3-1 to TRBJ2-1, with no clear D. Per germline, CDR1 LGHDT and CDR2 YNNKEL (reference sequence). Trimming shortened V by 5 bases and J by 7 bases, and 18 bases separated the two germline ends. The CDR3 has 15 residues. The CDR3 sequence: CASSSREPAGNEQFF. CDR3 sequence (DNA): TGTGCCAGCAGCTCACGAGAGCCCGCCGGGAATGAGCAGTTCTTC.

This clonotype turned up a few times. The CDR3 bases are TGTGCCAGCAGTTTAAACCCCCGGGGAAACCAAGAGACCCAGTACTTC. As protein: CASSLNPRGNQETQYF. The chain links TRBV27 to TRBJ2-5, with TRBD2 as a possible D gene (5 bases). The CDR3 spans 16 residues. With 2 bases removed from V and 0 bases from J, the gap between germline ends came to 13 bases. Germline CDR1 is MNHEY and CDR2 is SMNVEV (reference sequence).

V usage is TRBV20-1 and J usage is TRBJ1-1, with TRBD1 matching 7 bases. Trimming took 0 bases from V and 4 from J; bases not matched to a gene: 5. CDR1 is DFQATT and CDR2 is SNEGSKA in the germline V gene (reference sequence). The CDR3 has 14 amino acids. The CDR3 coding sequence is TGCAGTGCTAGAGATCGGCGACAGGGCACTGAAGCTTTCTTT. It encodes CSARDRRQGTEAFF.

There are a few counts of this clonotype. V usage is TRBV6-4 and J usage is TRBJ2-1; no clear D. Trimming cost V 6 bases and J 9 bases, with 15 bases left between them. In germline, CDR1 is MRHNA, CDR2 SNTAGT. The CDR3 has 13 amino acids. CDR3: CASSPKSTLEQFF. CDR3 nucleotide sequence: TGTGCCAGCAGCCCCAAGAGTACCCTTGAGCAGTTCTTC.

This clonotype was detected a few times. J is TRBJ2-1 and V is TRBV7-8, with TRBD2 matching over 7 bases. The CDR3 is 16 residues long. The ends lost 6 bases at V and 2 bases at J; junction bases unmatched: 10. Germline CDR1 reads SGHVS; CDR2 reads FQNEAQ. As DNA, the CDR3 is TGTGCCAGCAGTCTCCGGGGGGACGGCACCTACAATGAGCAGTTCTTC. Its translation is CASSLRGDGTYNEQFF.

The chain carries TRBV5-1 and TRBJ2-7, with D unresolved. V lost 4 bases and J lost 5, with 10 bases in between. The CDR3 has 12 amino acids. Germline V CDR1 and CDR2: SGHRS, YFSETQ. CDR3 region: CASSPTAHEQYF. The DNA for the CDR3 is TGCGCCAGCAGCCCCACAGCCCACGAGCAGTACTTC. The full variable domain, its missing parts supplied by reference TRBV5-1 and TRBJ2-7, is KAGVTQTPRYLIKTRGQQVTLSCSPISGHRSVSWYQQTPGQGLQFLFEYFSETQRNKGNFPGRFSGRQFSNSRSEMNVSTLELGDSALYLCASSPTAHEQYFGPGTRLTVT.

The rearrangement joins TRBV10-3 to TRBJ2-7; 9 bases match TRBD2. This CDR3 comprises 15 residues. CDR1 and CDR2 (germline): ENHRY, SYGVKD. Losses at the gene ends were 2 bases for V and 2 bases for J; bases not matched to a gene: 4. The CDR3 bases are TGTGCCATCAGTGAGCTAGCGGGGAGAACCTACGAGCAGTACTTC. As protein: CAISELAGRTYEQYF.

This rearrangement joins TRBV7-2 to TRBJ2-7; D perhaps matches TRBD1 (6 bases). The ends were cut back, 4 bases at V and 0 bases at J, with 13 bases in the middle. This CDR3 spans 15 amino acids. Germline loops: CDR1 SGHTA, CDR2 FQGNSA. The CDR3 sequence is CASSSQGMFSYEQYF. The CDR3, as DNA: TGTGCCAGCAGCTCACAGGGTATGTTCTCCTACGAGCAGTACTTC.

A few counts support this clonotype. The V and J genes are TRBV18 and TRBJ2-3; 8 nucleotides align to TRBD2. Trimming removed 5 bases from V and 4 bases from J; junction bases left unmatched: 8. This CDR3 has 15 residues. Looked up from germline, CDR1 is KGHSH and CDR2 is LQKENI. CDR3 loop: CASSSIAGPADTQYF. The CDR3 DNA follows: TGTGCCAGCTCATCCATAGCGGGACCGGCAGATACGCAGTATTTT.

This clonotype was recorded at least ten times. The gene calls are TRBV12-3 or TRBV12-4 and TRBJ1-5; D not certain. The CDR3 has 13 amino acids. V shed 6 bases and J shed 5 bases, with 11 bases lying between them. The CDR3 nucleotides read TGTGCCAGCAGCCGGGGATGGCATCAGCCCCAGCATTTT. It yields the protein CASSRGWHQPQHF.

The chain is built from TRBV24-1 and TRBJ2-3, with 7 positions matching TRBD1. The CDR3 extends over 17 amino acids. Germline CDR1 and CDR2: KGHDR and SFDVKD. J gave up 2 bases and V 2 bases, and 9 bases lay outside the gene matches. In DNA form, the CDR3 reads TGTGCCACCAGTGATTCGTTCAGACAGGGACCCACAGATACGCAGTATTTT. As protein: CATSDSFRQGPTDTQYF.

This clonotype was recorded a few times. The V gene is TRBV5-1, the J gene TRBJ1-1; no clear D. CDR3 size: 15 residues. V gave up 6 bases and J gave up 0 bases, with 15 bases separating them. Germline lookup yields CDR1 SGHRS and CDR2 YFSETQ. The CDR3 here is CASTRGRGMNTEAFF. For the CDR3, the DNA is TGCGCCAGCACCCGAGGACGGGGTATGAACACTGAAGCTTTCTTT.

This clonotype was seen more than once but under ten times. The genes are TRBV18 and TRBJ1-4, with TRBD1 matching over 8 bases. After removal of 0 bases from V and 6 bases from J, the junction contained 6 bases not matched to a gene. Germline V gene data show CDR1 as KGHSH and CDR2 as LQKENI. The CDR3 contains 16 residues. This CDR3 is CASSPPRDRPHEKLFF. In DNA, the CDR3 is TGTGCCAGCTCACCACCCCGGGACAGGCCTCATGAAAAACTGTTTTTT.

This clonotype was seen ten or more times. The chain couples TRBV5-5 to TRBJ2-1, with TRBD2 identical over 8 bases. The germline V gene encodes CDR1 SGHKS and CDR2 YYEKEE (reference sequence). Losses at the gene ends were 3 bases for V and 6 bases for J; bases not matched to a gene: 11. The CDR3 is 16 amino acids. The CDR3 bases are TGTGCCAGCAGCTACCTGACTAGCGCGCACTTCAATGAGCAGTTCTTC. Its translation: CASSYLTSAHFNEQFF.

The chain uses TRBV10-3 and TRBJ1-2; D perhaps matches TRBD1 (5 bases). V dropped 3 bases and J dropped 0 bases, with 11 bases sitting between them. Germline V gene sequence: CDR1 ENHRY, CDR2 SYGVKD. This CDR3 has 15 amino acids. The CDR3 here is CAISDGQGPNYGYTF. Written as DNA, the CDR3 is TGTGCCATCAGTGATGGGCAGGGACCTAACTATGGCTACACCTTC.

This clonotype was detected ten times or more. The junction departs from the called germline gene at one end, perhaps through a read error. V gene TRBV4-1 combines with J gene TRBJ2-7; the D gene is possibly TRBD1 (6 bases). Germline V gene lookup returns CDR1 MGHRA and CDR2 YSYEKL. The CDR3 runs 13 residues. The CDR3 DNA sequence: TGTGCCAGCAGCCCTGGACAGACCTACGAGCAGTACTTC. Protein sequence: CASSPGQTYEQYF.